This TCR beta chain came from a study of shared clonotypes between healthy human individuals (TCRdb year 2020). The study in broad terms: The cohort comprised two women and a few men aged 18 to 49 years. Per donor, three plates each were used for CD4 naive and CD4 memory, two for CD8 naive, and one for CD8 memory. Blood TCR repertoires of several healthy adults were deeply sequenced to estimate repertoire size and the extent of clonotype sharing between individuals. Libraries were prepared and TCR repertoires were sequenced by different laboratories using diverse techniques, in order to increase sequencing depth and limit assay-specific biases. Between about 0.8 and 8.9 billion PBMCs per donor were obtained by leukapheresis.

The donors were healthy, HIV-negative adults with no recently reported acute infections or vaccinations. Only Caucasian adults living in Nashville, Tennessee, USA were represented among the donors. Magnetic negative selection was used to enrich CD4+ T cells, after which naive cells were positively selected on CD45RA and the negative fraction became the memory subset. Blood was collected by leukapheresis, and PBMCs were isolated by Ficoll-Histopaque density gradient centrifugation and then cryopreserved in liquid nitrogen vapor phase. Analytical flow cytometry was used to check the purity and quantity of each magnetically sorted T cell population. Each sorted fraction had its genomic DNA isolated and then quantified by UV absorbance on a Nanodrop 2000c. Worth noting for this clone: Its recognized antigen is unknown. No base quality values were provided; no much bigger clone lies one nucleotide off. This CDR3 is also generated by other DNA sequences in the sample.

What the study reported, not specific to this receptor: Only blood was sampled, and tissue TCR repertoires likely differ from those in blood. Pairwise subsampling led to the expectation that sequencing depth would affect the degree of clonotype sharing among donors. Sharing across a handful of donors was observed for approximately 5% of naive CD4, over 3% of naive CD8, around 2.5% of memory CD4, and about 0.4% of memory CD8 clonotypes. The small number of donors limited the genetic and exposure-history diversity represented. Incomplete sequencing was indicated by rarefaction of sorted-subset datasets, despite the large sequencing depth. Clonotypes shared by all four sorted-subset donors showed higher generation probabilities than non-shared clonotypes. Estimated clonotype richness was generally larger for naive than for memory subsets.

Using the deep immunoSEQ assay, TCR CDR3 regions were amplified from genomic DNA by multiplex PCR. For each cell subset, the extracted genomic DNA was distributed evenly across all wells of several immunoSEQ 96-well plates, and each plate served as one replicate. For sorted subsets, each replicate PCR was loaded with approximately 200 ng genomic DNA, equivalent to 30,000 or so T cell genomes. Purified libraries were measured with a Qubit 3.0 fluorometer, size-checked on a Bioanalyzer 2100, and measured again with the KAPA Library Quantification kit. Every immunoSEQ 96-well plate was sequenced on a dedicated single-read 150-cycle Illumina NextSeq 550 flow cell. The original methods were these. Because the immunoSEQ output included only junctional sequences and no quality scores, the filtering could not be the same as the filtering used for full-length reads. To assign V/J genes and CDR3, sequences were annotated using PyIR, a Python wrapper for IgBLAST v1.9, with IMGT germline references. Reads with weak V/J assignments (E-value above 1e-6), missing CDR3, stop codons, out-of-frame junctions, or ambiguous translated residues were removed. V3J clonotypes were defined as sequences sharing the same inferred V gene, J gene, and CDR3 amino acid sequence. The percentage overlap between two repertoires was calculated by dividing the number of shared unique clonotypes by the size of the smaller repertoire. Repertoire richness was assessed with RTK rarefaction, the Chao1 estimator, and Recon v2.1 estimates of unobserved clonotypes. Generation probabilities for all TCRbeta clonotypes obtained by the gDNA method from a handful of donors were computed using OLGA. In TCRdb, the immuneACCESS table is reduced to in-frame sequences with V and J assigned. These tables do not hold every clone; where another copy was compared, an unresolved V gene accounts for under half, and the others remain unexplained. The DNA was the basis for D and trimming; V, J and clone size are from that table. The sample records over 2 million clones, 85% to 95% of which are singletons. The top ten clonotypes cover approximately 0.4% of the sample.

The sample comprised naive CD4+ T cells from PBMCs. The cell subset or site label on this specimen signifies: CD45RA+ positively selected. The sequence was obtained from a man aged 18 to 29 in good health. Some clones in this sample may be carry-over from other donors' samples.

CDR3 region: CASSLEGSYEQYF. The DNA sequence reads TGCGCCAGCAGCTTGGAAGGTTCCTACGAGCAGTACTTC. Rearrangement joined TRBV5-1 to TRBJ2-7, with the D gene not clear enough to name. CDR1 and CDR2, looked up from the germline V gene, are SGHRS and YFSETQ. V loses 0 bases of germline sequence and J loses 1 base, and the interval between the two ends is 5 bases. The CDR3 measures 13 amino acids from cysteine to phenylalanine. The entry retains the CDR3 DNA only, 39 bases that are in frame from base 1.